A single sample gave rise to the 16 T cell receptor beta chains below, sequenced in a study of radiotherapy plus CTLA-4 blockade in lung cancer. Only in-frame clones appear in the TCRdb table, and some are missing; sequencing was by immunoSEQ multiplex PCR. This sample has under 95,000 clones, with around 81% found just once. Sequenced here: peripheral blood, sampled from a patient treated with radiotherapy plus ipilimumab. The receptors were gathered from a human donor with non-small cell lung cancer whose response to radiotherapy plus ipilimumab could not be evaluated. Some clones in this sample may be carry-over from other donors' samples.

The chain has TRBV10-3 and TRBJ2-2; TRBD2 agrees at 9 bases. The CDR3 sequence is 17 residues long. Germline assignment: CDR1 ENHRY and CDR2 SYGVKD. V lost 0 bases and J lost 7; bases outside the gene matches: 9. This chain's CDR3 is CAISESLSGGPDGELFF. The CDR3 coding sequence is TGTGCCATCAGTGAGTCGTTGAGCGGGGGGCCGGACGGGGAGCTGTTTTTT.

The chain employs TRBV5-4 and TRBJ2-3; tentative D call: TRBD1 (6 bases). Germline V gene data show CDR1 as SGHNT and CDR2 as YYREEE (reference sequence). V dropped 10 bases and J dropped 5 bases, with 20 bases sitting between them. The CDR3 loop spans 14 amino acids. CDR3 amino acids: CAVPGTPKVDTQYF. CDR3 bases: TGTGCCGTACCCGGGACACCGAAAGTAGATACGCAGTATTTT. Complete variable domain (other parts from reference TRBV5-4 and TRBJ2-3): ETGVTQSPTHLIKTRGQQVTLRCSSQSGHNTVSWYQQALGQGPQFIFQYYREEENGRGNFPPRFSGLQFPNYSSELNVNALELDDSALYLCAVPGTPKVDTQYFGPGTRLTVL.

The gene calls are TRBV7-9 and TRBJ2-5, with TRBD1 identical over 9 bases. This CDR3 contains 13 residues. Losses at the gene ends were 5 bases for V and 5 bases for J; bases not matched to a gene: 3. CDR1 is SEHNR and CDR2 is FQNEAQ in the germline V gene (reference sequence). CDR3 sequence: CASSLGTGETQYF. The CDR3 bases are TGTGCCAGCAGCCTAGGGACAGGGGAGACCCAGTACTTC.

The CDR3 sequence is CASSPRPSQGGNQYF. Here the CDR3 DNA reads TGTGCCAGCAGCCCCCGTCCCTCACAGGGGGGGAACCAGTATTTT. The chain is built from TRBV7-9 and TRBJ2-3, with TRBD1 as a possible D gene (8 bases). V lost 5 bases, J lost 12 bases, and 24 bases lay in between. This CDR3 has 15 residues. Germline-derived CDR1 and CDR2 are SEHNR and FQNEAQ (reference sequence). The variable domain in full, with the rest retrieved from reference TRBV7-9 and TRBJ2-3, is DTGVSQNPRHKITKRGQNVTFRCDPISEHNRLYWYRQTLGQGPEFLTYFQNEAQLEKSRLLSDRFSAERPKGSFSTLEIQRTEQGDSAMYLCASSPRPSQGGNQYFGPGTRLTVL.

This clone was seen only a few times. This CDR3 is also generated by other DNA sequences in the sample. The genes are TRBV9 and TRBJ2-3; D is perhaps TRBD1 (5 bases). V was trimmed by 0 bases and J by 6 bases, leaving 5 bases between them. The V gene's germline CDR1 is SGDLS and CDR2 YYNGEE. CDR3 length: 12 amino acids. The CDR3 loop reads CASSVGQDTQYF. As DNA, the CDR3 is TGTGCCAGCAGCGTAGGACAGGATACGCAGTATTTT.

V and J are TRBV10-3 and TRBJ1-1; D is unclear. The CDR3 spans 13 residues. Germline-derived CDR1 and CDR2 are ENHRY and SYGVKD. V dropped 7 bases and J dropped 1 base, with 10 bases sitting between them. CDR3 nucleotide sequence: TGTGCCATCACCCCGGCGGGGAACACTGAAGCTTTCTTT. Translated: CAITPAGNTEAFF.

The chain couples TRBV13 to TRBJ1-1; TRBD1 might be the D (6 bases). Per the germline V gene, CDR1 is PRHDT and CDR2 is FYEKMQ (reference sequence). The CDR3 consists of 18 residues. V dropped 3 bases and J dropped 6 bases, with 26 bases sitting between them. The CDR3 reads CASSFPPGGQGTHSEAFF. CDR3 nucleotides: TGTGCCAGCAGCTTCCCGCCGGGGGGGCAGGGTACCCATTCTGAAGCTTTCTTT.

The V call is TRBV5-4, the J call TRBJ1-3; tentative D call: TRBD1 (5 bases). This CDR3 spans 16 amino acids. Looked up from germline, CDR1 is SGHNT and CDR2 is YYREEE (reference sequence). The V gene lost 1 base and the J gene lost 0 bases, with 11 bases spanning the gap. CDR3 protein: CASSLTGLNSGNTIYF. In nucleotides, the CDR3 is TGTGCCAGCAGCTTGACAGGCCTTAACTCTGGAAACACCATATATTTT. The full variable domain, completed using reference TRBV5-4 and TRBJ1-3, is ETGVTQSPTHLIKTRGQQVTLRCSSQSGHNTVSWYQQALGQGPQFIFQYYREEENGRGNFPPRFSGLQFPNYSSELNVNALELDDSALYLCASSLTGLNSGNTIYFGEGSWLTVV.

The V gene is TRBV6-5, the J gene TRBJ1-3; tentative D call: TRBD1 (5 bases). Between the trimmed V and J ends, which lost 4 bases and 0 bases, there was a span of 10 bases. Germline lookup yields CDR1 MNHEY and CDR2 SVGAGI. The CDR3 spans 15 residues. CDR3 protein: CASSLLGASGNTIYF. CDR3 in DNA: TGTGCCAGCAGTTTACTTGGGGCCTCTGGAAACACCATATATTTT.

The rearrangement links TRBV19 to TRBJ1-2, with TRBD1 identical over 10 bases. CDR3 length: 14 amino acids. Unmatched junction bases numbered 7, after V lost 5 bases and J lost 7 bases. Germline V gene data show CDR1 as LNHDA and CDR2 as SQIVND (reference sequence). The CDR3 bases are TGTGCCAGTAGTTCCCCAGGGACAGGGGTTGGCTACACCTTC. Translated, it gives CASSSPGTGVGYTF.

The chain employs TRBV7-9 and TRBJ1-1; TRBD1 agrees at 8 bases. The CDR3 extends over 16 amino acids. The trim removed 2 bases at V and 1 base at J, leaving 6 bases unmatched. Germline V lookup: CDR1 SEHNR, CDR2 FQNEAQ (reference sequence). This chain's CDR3 is CASSLPKTGENTEAFF. CDR3 coding DNA: TGTGCCAGCAGCTTACCGAAGACAGGGGAGAACACTGAAGCTTTCTTT.

This clone was seen only once. V and J are TRBV6-6 and TRBJ1-5; D remains unclear. V shed 4 bases and J shed 2 bases, with 3 bases lying between them. The CDR3 totals 12 residues. CDR1 and CDR2 from the germline V gene are MNHNY and SVGAGI (reference sequence). Here the CDR3 DNA reads TGTGCCAGCAGTTCGGGCAATCAGCCCCAGCATTTT. It codes for CASSSGNQPQHF.

This chain uses TRBV5-1 with TRBJ2-7, with TRBD1 matching 9 bases. Judging by the DNA end, TRBJ2-1 fits better; the J call may be wrong. This CDR3 is 14 amino acids long. CDR1 is SGHRS, CDR2 YFSETQ, per germline. CDR3 nucleotides: TGCGCCAGCGTGGCCGGGACAGGGAGGAATGAGCAGTTCTTC. Translation: CASVAGTGRNEQFF.

This clone was found a few times. This chain connects TRBV5-1 to TRBJ2-2, with a tentative D call TRBD2 (5 bases). V was cut by 4 bases and J by 4 bases, with 11 bases left in between. Germline CDR1 is SGHRS and CDR2 is YFSETQ. The CDR3 consists of 14 residues. CDR3 residues: CASSRRTATGELFF. In nucleotides, the CDR3 is TGCGCCAGCAGCCGGCGGACTGCCACCGGGGAGCTGTTTTTT. The full variable domain, rest sourced from reference TRBV5-1 and TRBJ2-2, is KAGVTQTPRYLIKTRGQQVTLSCSPISGHRSVSWYQQTPGQGLQFLFEYFSETQRNKGNFPGRFSGRQFSNSRSEMNVSTLELGDSALYLCASSRRTATGELFFGEGSRLTVL.

The chain has TRBV9 and TRBJ2-6; 12 bases are a match to TRBD1. The CDR3 covers 18 residues. CDR1 is SGDLS, CDR2 YYNGEE, per germline. Germline trimming cut 3 bases from V and 2 bases from J; bases unmatched to any gene: 6. CDR3 in DNA: TGTGCCAGCAGCGCCGGGGACAGGGGGCTAGCTGGGGCCAACGTCCTGACTTTC. This translates into CASSAGDRGLAGANVLTF.

The chain links TRBV4-1 to TRBJ2-7, with 8 bases lining up with TRBD1. This CDR3 region has 14 residues. V shed 4 bases, J shed 1 base, and the junction held 3 bases outside the gene matches. The germline V gene has CDR1 MGHRA and CDR2 YSYEKL. CDR3 sequence: CASSPRDRSYEQYF. The CDR3 coding sequence is TGCGCCAGCAGCCCCCGGGACAGGTCCTACGAGCAGTACTTC.